The rows below give T cell receptor beta chains drawn from one sample of a study of sequential checkpoint blockade in melanoma. Profiled with immunoSEQ multiplex PCR; TCRdb holds only in-frame clones, not every one. The sample carries some 10,000 clones, 73% recorded once. The sequences come from CD8+ T cells sorted from blood (inferred from file names), collected from a patient given nivolumab and ipilimumab in sequence. The receptors here all came from a human donor with melanoma. Each CDR3 is given with its conserved first and last residue. D genes are given only for firm matches. The listing skips clone size in some rows; elsewhere it reads once, few, many or a size class.

size: .; J: TRBJ2-3; V: TRBV30; D: TRBD2; CDR3: CAWRGLAWHTDTQYF; DNA: TGTGCCTGGAGGGGACTAGCCTGGCACACAGATACGCAGTATTTT
size: once; J: TRBJ2-1; V: TRBV9; D: .; CDR3: CASSVVGDLREQFF; DNA: TGTGCCAGCAGCGTAGTAGGAGACCTGCGTGAGCAGTTCTTC
size: .; J: TRBJ2-7; V: TRBV13; D: TRBD2; CDR3: CASTLGGGLASYEQYF; DNA: TGTGCCAGCACCCTAGGGGGTGGACTAGCGTCCTACGAGCAGTACTTC
size: .; J: TRBJ2-7; V: TRBV7-2; D: .; CDR3: CASSLDGVASYEQYF; DNA: TGTGCCAGCAGCTTAGACGGAGTCGCTTCCTACGAGCAGTACTTC
size: .; J: TRBJ1-2; V: TRBV29-1; D: TRBD1; CDR3: CSVDGGQGVSNYGYTF; DNA: TGCAGCGTTGATGGCGGGCAGGGGGTATCGAACTATGGCTACACCTTC
size: .; J: TRBJ2-6; V: TRBV9; D: .; CDR3: CASNSPSDGSRSGANVLTF; DNA: TGTGCCAGCAACTCACCCTCGGACGGGAGCCGCTCTGGGGCCAACGTCCTGACTTTC
size: .; J: TRBJ2-3; V: TRBV27; D: TRBD2; CDR3: CASSPGLAGAPTQYF; DNA: TGTGCCAGCAGTCCTGGACTAGCGGGGGCCCCTACGCAGTATTTT
size: .; J: TRBJ2-1; V: TRBV5-6; D: TRBD2; CDR3: CASSLASTSGRASNEQFF; DNA: TGTGCCAGCAGCTTGGCCAGTACTAGCGGGAGGGCCTCAAATGAGCAGTTCTTC
size: .; J: TRBJ2-7; V: TRBV2; D: .; CDR3: CASSPRLSGEYEQYF; DNA: TGTGCCAGCAGTCCTCGATTGTCTGGGGAGTACGAGCAGTACTTC
size: few; J: TRBJ2-3; V: TRBV6-1; D: TRBD2; CDR3: CASTPLAGGGDTQYF; DNA: TGTGCCAGCACCCCCCTCGCGGGAGGGGGAGATACGCAGTATTTT
size: .; J: TRBJ2-7; V: TRBV5-1; D: TRBD2; CDR3: CASSLSGSTLDEQYF; DNA: TGCGCCAGCAGCTTGAGCGGGAGTACCCTGGACGAGCAGTACTTC